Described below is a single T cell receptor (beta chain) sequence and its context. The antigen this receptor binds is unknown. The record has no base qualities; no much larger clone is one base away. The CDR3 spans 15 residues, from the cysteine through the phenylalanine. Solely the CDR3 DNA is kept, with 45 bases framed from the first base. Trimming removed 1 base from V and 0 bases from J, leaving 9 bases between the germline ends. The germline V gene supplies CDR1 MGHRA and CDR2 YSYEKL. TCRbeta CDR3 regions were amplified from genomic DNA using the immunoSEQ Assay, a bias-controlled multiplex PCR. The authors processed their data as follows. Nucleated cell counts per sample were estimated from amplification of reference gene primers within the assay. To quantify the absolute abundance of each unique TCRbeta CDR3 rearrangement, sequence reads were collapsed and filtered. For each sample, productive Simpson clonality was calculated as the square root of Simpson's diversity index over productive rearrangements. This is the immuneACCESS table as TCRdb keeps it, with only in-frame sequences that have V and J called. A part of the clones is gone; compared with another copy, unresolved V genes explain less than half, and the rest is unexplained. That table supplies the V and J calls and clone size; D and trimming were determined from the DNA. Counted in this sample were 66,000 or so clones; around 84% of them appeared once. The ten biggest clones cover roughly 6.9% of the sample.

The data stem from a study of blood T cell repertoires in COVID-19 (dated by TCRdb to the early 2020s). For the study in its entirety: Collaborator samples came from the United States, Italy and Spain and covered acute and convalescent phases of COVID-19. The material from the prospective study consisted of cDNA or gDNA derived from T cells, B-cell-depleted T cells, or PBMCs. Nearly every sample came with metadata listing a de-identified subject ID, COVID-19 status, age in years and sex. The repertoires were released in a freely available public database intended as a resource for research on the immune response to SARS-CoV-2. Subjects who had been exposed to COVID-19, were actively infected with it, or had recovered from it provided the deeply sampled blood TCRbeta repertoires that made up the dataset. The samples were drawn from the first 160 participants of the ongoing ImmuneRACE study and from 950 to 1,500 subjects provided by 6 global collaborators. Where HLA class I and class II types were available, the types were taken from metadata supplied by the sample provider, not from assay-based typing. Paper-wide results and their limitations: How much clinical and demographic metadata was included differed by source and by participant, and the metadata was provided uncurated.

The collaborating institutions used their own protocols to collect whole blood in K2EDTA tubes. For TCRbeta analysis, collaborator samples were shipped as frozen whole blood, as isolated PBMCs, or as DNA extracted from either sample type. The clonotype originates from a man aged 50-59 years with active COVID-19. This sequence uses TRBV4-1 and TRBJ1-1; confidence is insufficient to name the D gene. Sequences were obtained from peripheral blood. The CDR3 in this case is CASSQVPQMNTEAFF. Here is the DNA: TGCGCCAGCAGCCAAGTACCACAAATGAACACTGAAGCTTTCTTT.